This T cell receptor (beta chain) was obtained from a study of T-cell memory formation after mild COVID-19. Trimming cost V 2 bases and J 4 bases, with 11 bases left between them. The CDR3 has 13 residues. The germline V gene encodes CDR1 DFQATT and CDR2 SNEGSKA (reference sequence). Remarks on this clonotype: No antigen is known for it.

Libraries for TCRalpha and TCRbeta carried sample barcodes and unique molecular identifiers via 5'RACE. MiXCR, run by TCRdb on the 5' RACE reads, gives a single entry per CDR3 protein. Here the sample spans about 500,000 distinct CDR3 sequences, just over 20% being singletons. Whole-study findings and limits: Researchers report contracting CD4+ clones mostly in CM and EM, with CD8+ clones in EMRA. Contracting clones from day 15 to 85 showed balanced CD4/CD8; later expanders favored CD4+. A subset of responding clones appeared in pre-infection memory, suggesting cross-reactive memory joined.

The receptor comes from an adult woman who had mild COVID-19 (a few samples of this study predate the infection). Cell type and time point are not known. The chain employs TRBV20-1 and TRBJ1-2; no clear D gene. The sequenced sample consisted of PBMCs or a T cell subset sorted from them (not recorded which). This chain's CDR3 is CSARNRGGYGYTF. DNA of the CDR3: TGCAGTGCTAGAAACCGGGGAGGCTATGGCTACACCTTC.